This T cell receptor (beta chain) stems from a study of blood T cell repertoires in COVID-19. The data were produced by immunoSEQ multiplex PCR, yet TCRdb's version contains in-frame clones alone and is incomplete. The profile shows about 200,000 clones, around 81% of them singletons. CDR3 length: 15 amino acids. CDR1 is MDHEN and CDR2 is SYDVKM in the germline V gene. The J segment lost 7 bases and the V segment lost 8 bases, leaving 11 bases of the junction unmatched. Enrollment of patients from Seattle took place during active infection, with longitudinal follow-up. This clone was observed a handful of times.

The source is a man between 60 and 75 years old with COVID-19, enrolled during active disease. The chain has TRBV28 and TRBJ1-4, with TRBD1 matching 9 bases. Sequences were obtained from peripheral blood. Here the CDR3 DNA reads TGTGCCAGCGGATCGGTGACAGGGGGGAGTGAAAAACTGTTTTTT. This codes for CASGSVTGGSEKLFF.